One and the same sample provided the 13 T cell receptor beta chains below, sequenced in a study of blood T cells in healthy people across ages. Primed by a sample-barcoded 5' primer and a J-beta primer mix, a second PCR proceeded for 7 to 11 cycles. MiXCR, run by TCRdb on the 5' RACE reads, gives a single entry per CDR3 protein. The sample lists hundreds of thousands of distinct CDR3 sequences; roughly 50% were seen once. The sequencing input was blood. Receptor source: a man aged 30 to 39 in good health.

Note on this clonotype: Since a much larger clone is just one base distant, this may be a read error. The chain has TRBV28 and TRBJ2-4; TRBD2 is a possible D gene (5 bases). The CDR3 has 15 residues. CDR1 is MDHEN, CDR2 SYDVKM, per germline. The CDR3 sequence: CANSPGRGLSGIQYF. CDR3 DNA: TGTGCCAACAGTCCTGGGCGAGGGTTATCCGGCATTCAGTACTTC.

The rearrangement links TRBV2 to TRBJ2-7, with 7 bases matching TRBD2. The J call may be in error: the DNA end matches TRBJ2-5 better. Germline V gene sequence: CDR1 SNHLY, CDR2 FYNNEI. CDR3 length equals 13 residues. The CDR3 nucleotides read TGTGCCAGCTGGGAGGGAACATCAGAGACCCAGTACTTC. Translating it yields CASWEGTSETQYF.

The chain is built from TRBV29-1 and TRBJ1-2, with D perhaps matching TRBD1 (5 bases). The CDR3 is 13 residues long. V lost 6 bases to trimming and J lost 7 bases, with 18 bases between them. Germline values: CDR1 SQVTM, CDR2 ANQGSEA. The CDR3 protein is CSVVGATGAGYTF. The CDR3 DNA follows: TGCAGCGTGGTGGGCGCTACTGGGGCTGGCTACACCTTC.

This clonotype occurred a few times. This sequence joins TRBV6-2 or TRBV6-3 and TRBJ2-1, with D possibly being TRBD1 or TRBD2 (6 bases each). Trimming removed 3 bases at V and 0 bases at J, with 12 bases between. The CDR3 runs 16 residues. The germline V gene has CDR1 MNHEY and CDR2 SVGEGT. CDR3 amino acids: CASSYLGGRSYNEQFF. Here the CDR3 DNA reads TGTGCCAGCAGTTATCTCGGGGGCCGCTCCTACAATGAGCAGTTCTTC.

The chain employs TRBV7-7 and TRBJ2-3, with D maybe TRBD2 (6 bases). CDR3 length: 15 residues. From germline, CDR1 is SSHAT and CDR2 FNYEAQ (reference sequence). Trimming took off 4 bases at V and 2 bases at J, with 13 bases between the two ends. CDR3 nucleotide sequence: TGTGCCAGCAGCTCGGGGACGGGGGACACAGATACGCAGTATTTT. This encodes CASSSGTGDTDTQYF.

A few counts support this clonotype. The chain joins TRBV12-3 or TRBV12-4 to TRBJ2-5; weak D call: TRBD1 (6 bases). Trimming removed 5 bases from V and 11 bases from J, with 21 bases in between. This CDR3 is 14 amino acids long. The CDR3 here is CASSPGVSMGEQYF. In nucleotides, the CDR3 is TGTGCCAGCAGTCCAGGGGTTTCTATGGGAGAGCAGTACTTC.

A word on this clonotype: An end of the junction differs from the germline gene, which may be a read error. In nucleotides, the CDR3 is TGTGCCGGCAGTTACCGTACGCAGAGCCCCTACGAGCAGTACTTC. Translation gives CAGSYRTQSPYEQYF. This chain joins TRBV6-5 and TRBJ2-7; D gene unclear. The CDR3 is made up of 15 amino acids. CDR1 and CDR2 (germline): MNHEY, SVGAGI.

In DNA, the CDR3 is TGCGCCAGCAGTGATAACACTGAAGCTTTCTTT. The encoded protein is CASSDNTEAFF. The genes are TRBV10-2 and TRBJ1-1, with unresolved D. Germline V gene lookup returns CDR1 WSHSY and CDR2 SAAADI. The CDR3 spans 11 residues. V gave up 3 bases and J gave up 2 bases, with 1 base separating them.

This clonotype was seen repeatedly, ten times or more. This sequence joins TRBV28 and TRBJ2-7; D remains unclear. The CDR3 is 12 amino acids. Trimming shortened V by 1 base and J by 6 bases, and 7 bases separated the two germline ends. Germline CDR1 and CDR2: MDHEN and SYDVKM. The CDR3 region has the DNA TGTGCCAGCAGTTTATCGGGTCCCGAGCAGTACTTC. Encoded protein: CASSLSGPEQYF.

This clonotype was counted a single time. The chain couples TRBV7-2 to TRBJ2-3; TRBD2 matches 9 bases. The CDR3 spans 15 residues. The V gene's germline CDR1 is SGHTA and CDR2 FQGNSA. V shed 1 base and J 5 bases; nucleotides not matched to a gene: 4. The CDR3 coding sequence is TGTGCCAGCAGCTTAGTAGCGGGAGCGGAAGATACGCAGTATTTT. It specifies CASSLVAGAEDTQYF.

The rearrangement links TRBV12-3 or TRBV12-4 to TRBJ2-5, with a weak D call TRBD1 (6 bases). Trimming removed 5 bases from V and 11 bases from J, with 15 bases in between. This CDR3 has 12 residues. For the CDR3, the DNA is TGTGCCAGCAGTCCTGGCCCCACAGGGCAGTACTTC. Its translation: CASSPGPTGQYF.

The chain joins TRBV4-1 to TRBJ2-1, with unresolved D. From germline, CDR1 is MGHRA and CDR2 YSYEKL. CDR3 length: 13 amino acids. V was trimmed by 4 bases and J by 7 bases, leaving 11 bases between them. In DNA, the CDR3 is TGCGCCAGCAGCCCAGCTCTCGCGAATGAGCAGTTCTTC. This encodes CASSPALANEQFF.

This chain connects TRBV27 to TRBJ2-7; D call uncertain. The end of the DNA is better explained by TRBJ2-1, so the J call may be wrong. This CDR3 is 13 amino acids long. The germline V gene encodes CDR1 MNHEY and CDR2 SMNVEV (reference sequence). The CDR3 loop reads CASSLGYAYEQFF. The CDR3, as DNA: TGTGCCAGCTCCCTTGGGTACGCCTACGAGCAGTTCTTC.